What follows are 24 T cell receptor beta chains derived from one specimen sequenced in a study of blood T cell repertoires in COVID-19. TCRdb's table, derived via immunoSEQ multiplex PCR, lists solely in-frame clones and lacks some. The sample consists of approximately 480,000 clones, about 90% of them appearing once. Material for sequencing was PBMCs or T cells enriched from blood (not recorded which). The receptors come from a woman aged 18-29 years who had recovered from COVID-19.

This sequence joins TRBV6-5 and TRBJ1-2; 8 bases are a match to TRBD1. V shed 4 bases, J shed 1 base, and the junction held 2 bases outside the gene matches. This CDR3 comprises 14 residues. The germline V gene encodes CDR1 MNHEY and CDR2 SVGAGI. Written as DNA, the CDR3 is TGTGCCAGCAGTTTTGACAGGGGTAACTATGGCTACACCTTC. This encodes CASSFDRGNYGYTF.

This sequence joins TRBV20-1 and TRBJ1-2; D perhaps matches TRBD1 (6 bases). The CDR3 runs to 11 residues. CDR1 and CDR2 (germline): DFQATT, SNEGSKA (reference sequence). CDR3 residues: CSIQGLGGYTF. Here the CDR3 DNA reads TGCAGCATCCAGGGGTTAGGAGGCTACACCTTC.

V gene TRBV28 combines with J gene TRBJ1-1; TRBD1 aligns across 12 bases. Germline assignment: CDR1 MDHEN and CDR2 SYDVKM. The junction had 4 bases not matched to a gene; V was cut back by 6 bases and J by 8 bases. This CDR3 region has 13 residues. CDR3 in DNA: TGTGCCAGCAGGACCGGGACAGGGGGCGAAGCTTTCTTT. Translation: CASRTGTGGEAFF.

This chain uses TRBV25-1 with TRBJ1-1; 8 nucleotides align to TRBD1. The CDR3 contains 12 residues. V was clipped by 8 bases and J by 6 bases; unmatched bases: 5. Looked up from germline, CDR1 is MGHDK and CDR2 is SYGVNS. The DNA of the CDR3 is TGTGCCAGCGGCCGGACAGGGCCTGAAGCTTTCTTT. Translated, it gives CASGRTGPEAFF. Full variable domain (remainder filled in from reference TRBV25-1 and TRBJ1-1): EADIYQTPRYLVIGTGKKITLECSQTMGHDKMYWYQQDPGMELHLIHYSYGVNSTEKGDLSSESTVSRIRTEHFPLTLESARPSHTSQYLCASGRTGPEAFFGQGTRLTVV.

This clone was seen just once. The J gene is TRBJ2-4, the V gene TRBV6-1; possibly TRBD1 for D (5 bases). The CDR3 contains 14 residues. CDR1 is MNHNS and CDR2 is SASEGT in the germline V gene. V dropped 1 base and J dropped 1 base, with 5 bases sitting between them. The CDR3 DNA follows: TGTGCCAGCAGTGAAGACAGGGCCAAAAACATTCAGTACTTC. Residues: CASSEDRAKNIQYF.

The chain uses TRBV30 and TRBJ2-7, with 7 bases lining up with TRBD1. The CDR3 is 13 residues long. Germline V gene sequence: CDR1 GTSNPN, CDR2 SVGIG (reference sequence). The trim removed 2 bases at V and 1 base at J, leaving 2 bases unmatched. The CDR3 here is CAWSSDRSYEQYF. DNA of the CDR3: TGTGCCTGGAGTTCGGACAGGTCCTACGAGCAGTACTTC.

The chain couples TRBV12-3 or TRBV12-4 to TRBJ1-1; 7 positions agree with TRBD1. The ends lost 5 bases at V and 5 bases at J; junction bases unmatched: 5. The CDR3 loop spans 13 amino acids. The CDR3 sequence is CASSLLTGTEAFF. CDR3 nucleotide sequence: TGTGCCAGCAGTCTCCTGACAGGGACTGAAGCTTTCTTT.

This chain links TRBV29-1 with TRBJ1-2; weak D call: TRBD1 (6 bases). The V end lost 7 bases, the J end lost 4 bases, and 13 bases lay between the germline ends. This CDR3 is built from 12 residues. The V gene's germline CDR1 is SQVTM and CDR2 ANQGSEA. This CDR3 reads CSGGADSYGYTF. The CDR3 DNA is TGCAGCGGTGGGGCGGACAGCTATGGCTACACCTTC.

The CDR3 sequence: CSVVPGGYQETQYF. CDR3 bases: TGCAGCGTTGTTCCGGGGGGGTACCAAGAGACCCAGTACTTC. The rearrangement joins TRBV29-1 to TRBJ2-5; 8 bases are a match to TRBD2. Germline-derived CDR1 and CDR2 are SQVTM and ANQGSEA. V gave up 4 bases and J gave up 0 bases; unmatched junction bases: 4. The CDR3 covers 14 residues. Based on the CDR3 plus reference TRBV29-1 and TRBJ2-5, the full variable domain is SAVISQKPSRDICQRGTSLTIQCQVDSQVTMMFWYRQQPGQSLTLIATANQGSEATYESGFVIDKFPISRPNLTFSTLTVSNMSPEDSSIYLCSVVPGGYQETQYFGPGTRLLVL.

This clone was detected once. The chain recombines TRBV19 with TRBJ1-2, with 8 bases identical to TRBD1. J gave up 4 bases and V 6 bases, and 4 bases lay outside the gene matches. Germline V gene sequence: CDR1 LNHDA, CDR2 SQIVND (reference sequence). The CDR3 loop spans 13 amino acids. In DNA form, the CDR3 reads TGTGCCAGTAGCCCGGACAGGGCCTATGGCTACACCTTC. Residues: CASSPDRAYGYTF.

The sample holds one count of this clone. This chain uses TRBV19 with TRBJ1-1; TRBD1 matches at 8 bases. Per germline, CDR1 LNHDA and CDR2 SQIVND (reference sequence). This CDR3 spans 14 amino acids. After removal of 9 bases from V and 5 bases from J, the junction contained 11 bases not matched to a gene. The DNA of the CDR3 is TGTGCCAGCCGTCAGGGGGCAGTGGAAACTGAAGCTTTCTTT. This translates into CASRQGAVETEAFF.

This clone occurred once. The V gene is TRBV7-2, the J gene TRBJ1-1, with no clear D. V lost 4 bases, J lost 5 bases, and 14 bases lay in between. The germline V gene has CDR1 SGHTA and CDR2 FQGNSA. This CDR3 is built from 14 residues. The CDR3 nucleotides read TGTGCCAGCAGCTCCGTCAGTAGCGAAACTGAAGCTTTCTTT. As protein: CASSSVSSETEAFF.

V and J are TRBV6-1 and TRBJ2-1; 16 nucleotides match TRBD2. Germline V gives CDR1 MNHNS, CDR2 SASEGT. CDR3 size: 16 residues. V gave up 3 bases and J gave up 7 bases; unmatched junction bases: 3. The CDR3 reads CASSEGLAGGPNEQFF. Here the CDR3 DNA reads TGTGCCAGCAGTGAGGGACTAGCGGGGGGGCCAAATGAGCAGTTCTTC.

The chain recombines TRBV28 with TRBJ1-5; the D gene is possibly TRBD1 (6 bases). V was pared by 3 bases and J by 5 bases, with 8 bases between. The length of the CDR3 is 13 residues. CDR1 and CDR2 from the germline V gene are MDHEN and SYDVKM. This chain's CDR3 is CASSLGADQPQHF. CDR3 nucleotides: TGTGCCAGCAGTTTGGGGGCGGATCAGCCCCAGCATTTT. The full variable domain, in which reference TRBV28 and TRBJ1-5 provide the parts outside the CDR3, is DVKVTQSSRYLVKRTGEKVFLECVQDMDHENMFWYRQDPGLGLRLIYFSYDVKMKEKGDIPEGYSVSREKKERFSLILESASTNQTSMYLCASSLGADQPQHFGDGTRLSIL.

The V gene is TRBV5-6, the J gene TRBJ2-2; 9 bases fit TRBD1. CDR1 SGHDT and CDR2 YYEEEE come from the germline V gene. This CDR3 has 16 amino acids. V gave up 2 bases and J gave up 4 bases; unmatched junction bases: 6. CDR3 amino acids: CASSFGTGWSTGELFF. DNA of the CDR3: TGTGCCAGCAGCTTTGGGACAGGGTGGAGCACCGGGGAGCTGTTTTTT.

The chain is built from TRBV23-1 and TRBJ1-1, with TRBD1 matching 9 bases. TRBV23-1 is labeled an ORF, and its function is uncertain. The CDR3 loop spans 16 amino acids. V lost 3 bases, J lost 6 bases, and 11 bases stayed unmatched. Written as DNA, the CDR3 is TGCGCCAGCAGTCACCTGACGGCACAGGGGGCCTCTGAAGCTTTCTTT. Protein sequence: CASSHLTAQGASEAFF.

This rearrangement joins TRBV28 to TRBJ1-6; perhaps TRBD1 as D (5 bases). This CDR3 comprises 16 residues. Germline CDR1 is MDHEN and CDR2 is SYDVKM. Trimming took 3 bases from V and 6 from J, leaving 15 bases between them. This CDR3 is CASSLGGRPGNSPLHF. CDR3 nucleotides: TGTGCCAGCAGTTTGGGGGGACGTCCAGGTAATTCACCCCTCCACTTT.

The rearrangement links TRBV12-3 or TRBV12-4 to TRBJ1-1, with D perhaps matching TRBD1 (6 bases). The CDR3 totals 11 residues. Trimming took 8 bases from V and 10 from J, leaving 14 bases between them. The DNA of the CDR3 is TGTGCCAGCGCCGAGGGGGTCTTAGCTTTCTTT. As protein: CASAEGVLAFF.

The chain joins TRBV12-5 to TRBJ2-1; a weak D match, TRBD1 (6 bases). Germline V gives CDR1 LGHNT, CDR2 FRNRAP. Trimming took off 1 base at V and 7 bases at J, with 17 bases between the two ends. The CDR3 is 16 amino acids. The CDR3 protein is CASGLDGYDRQNEQFF. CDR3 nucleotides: TGTGCTAGTGGTTTGGATGGATATGACAGGCAGAATGAGCAGTTCTTC.

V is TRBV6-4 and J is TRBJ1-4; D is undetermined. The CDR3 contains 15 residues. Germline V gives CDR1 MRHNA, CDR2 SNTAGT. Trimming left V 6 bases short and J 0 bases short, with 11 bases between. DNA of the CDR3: TGTGCCAGCAGGCCTAAGGGAGCAACTAATGAAAAACTGTTTTTT. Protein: CASRPKGATNEKLFF.

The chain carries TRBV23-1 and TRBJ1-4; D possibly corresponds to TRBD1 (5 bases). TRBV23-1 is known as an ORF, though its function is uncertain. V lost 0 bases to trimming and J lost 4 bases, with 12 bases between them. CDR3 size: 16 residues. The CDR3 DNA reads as TGCGCCAGCAGTCAATCCAAGGGGCAGAGTAATGAAAAACTGTTTTTT. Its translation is CASSQSKGQSNEKLFF.

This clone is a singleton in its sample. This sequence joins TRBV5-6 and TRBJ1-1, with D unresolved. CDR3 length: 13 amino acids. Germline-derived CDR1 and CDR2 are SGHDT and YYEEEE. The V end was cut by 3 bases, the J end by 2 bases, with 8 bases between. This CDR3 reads CASSYSGNTEAFF. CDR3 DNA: TGTGCCAGCAGCTATTCAGGAAACACTGAAGCTTTCTTT.

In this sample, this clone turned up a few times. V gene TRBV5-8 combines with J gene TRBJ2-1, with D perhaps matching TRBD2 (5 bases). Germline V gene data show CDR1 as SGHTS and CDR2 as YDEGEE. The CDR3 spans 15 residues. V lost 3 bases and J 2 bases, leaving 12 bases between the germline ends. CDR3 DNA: TGTGCCAGCAGCTCCGGGGATGGGCCCTACAATGAGCAGTTCTTC. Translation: CASSSGDGPYNEQFF.

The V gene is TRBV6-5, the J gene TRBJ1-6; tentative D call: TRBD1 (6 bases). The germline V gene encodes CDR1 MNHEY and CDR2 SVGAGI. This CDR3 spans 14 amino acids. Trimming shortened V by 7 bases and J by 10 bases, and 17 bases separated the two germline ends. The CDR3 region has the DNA TGTGCCAGCAACAGTGGGGGCTTATGGTCACCCCTCCACTTT. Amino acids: CASNSGGLWSPLHF.